This T cell receptor beta chain was captured in a study of human T cells and chemical hapten exposure. Across the whole study: During the approximately 24-week study period, patients had diphenylcyclopropenone applied to the scalp every week. Patients, a majority of them female, were diagnosed with alopecia areata, totalis or universalis. Overall study results and limits: Correlating positively with patch test score were the PT1 expanded TCR counts. Expanded TCRs formed significantly more large CDR3 similarity clusters than controls.

This clonotype was counted ten times or more. Its antigen is undetermined. TCRdb reprocessed the RACE reads via MiXCR and lists one record per CDR3 protein. Of fewer than 500,000 distinct CDR3 sequences listed, roughly 4.8% are singletons. Time point of the sample: patch test 1, 2 weeks after DPC sensitization. Sample treatment: therapeutic diphenylcyclopropenone sensitization with weekly scalp DPC. With 2 bases removed from V and 5 bases from J, the gap between germline ends came to 8 bases. Germline V gene lookup returns CDR1 PRHDT and CDR2 FYEKMQ (reference sequence). The length of the CDR3 is 13 residues.

V usage is TRBV13 and J usage is TRBJ2-3; D might be TRBD1 (6 bases). This receptor was identified in a woman aged 50 to 65 with alopecia areata. Some clones in this sample may be carry-over from other donors' samples. The sequences come from whole blood, collected in connection with sensitization to the hapten diphenylcyclopropenone (DPC). CDR3 protein: CASSLRGGDTQYF. CDR3 DNA sequence: TGTGCCAGCAGCTTACGAGGGGGAGATACGCAGTATTTT.